The sequence of this T cell receptor beta chain was determined in a study of blood T cell repertoires in COVID-19. The assay was immunoSEQ multiplex PCR, and TCRdb's table has in-frame clones only and misses some. The sample lists about 420,000 clones, roughly 89% occurring once. Followed longitudinally, the Seattle patients had been enrolled during active infection. CDR3 length: 16 residues. Germline V lookup: CDR1 MNHEY, CDR2 SVGAGI. Between the trimmed V and J ends, which lost 0 bases and 6 bases, there was a span of 12 bases. The gene calls are TRBV6-5 and TRBJ1-6, with D perhaps TRBD1 (5 bases). This clonotype was sampled from a man between 18 and 29 years old with COVID-19, enrolled during active disease. Sequencing was carried out using peripheral blood. CDR3 nucleotide sequence: TGTGCCAGCAGTTACTCTCTCCGGGGACTTAATTCACCCCTCCACTTT. It translates to CASSYSLRGLNSPLHF.